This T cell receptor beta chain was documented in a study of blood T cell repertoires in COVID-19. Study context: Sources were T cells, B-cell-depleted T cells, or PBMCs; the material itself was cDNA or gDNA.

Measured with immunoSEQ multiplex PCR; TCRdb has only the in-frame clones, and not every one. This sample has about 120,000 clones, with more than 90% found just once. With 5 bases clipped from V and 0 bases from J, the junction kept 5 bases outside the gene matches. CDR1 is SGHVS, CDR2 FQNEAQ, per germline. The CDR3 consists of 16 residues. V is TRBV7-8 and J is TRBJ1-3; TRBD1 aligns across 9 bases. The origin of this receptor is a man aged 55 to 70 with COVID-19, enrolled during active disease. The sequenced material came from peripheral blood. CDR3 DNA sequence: TGTGCCAGCAGCCGGGGACAGGGAACCTCTGGAAACACCATATATTTT. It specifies CASSRGQGTSGNTIYF.